This T cell receptor beta chain stems from a study of human T cells and chemical hapten exposure. Comments on this clonotype: Its matching antigen is unknown.

Study-wide points: Having alopecia, donors may respond immunologically unlike healthy people. PT1 expanded TCR numbers rose with patch test score.

The time point is: patch test 3, about 24 weeks after DPC sensitization. The treatment here: therapeutic diphenylcyclopropenone sensitization with weekly scalp DPC. Alopecia patients between 18 and 70 years old and suitable for DPC were used as donors. The CDR3 spans 14 residues. Looked up from germline, CDR1 is SGHKS and CDR2 is YYEKEE (reference sequence). V was clipped by 4 bases and J by 4 bases; unmatched bases: 4. TCRdb re-analysed the RACE reads in MiXCR, keeping a single row per CDR3 protein. The sample has more than 95,000 distinct CDR3 sequences, about 28% seen once. The genes are TRBV5-5 and TRBJ1-2; 10 positions agree with TRBD1. The clonotype originates from a man aged 35 to 55 with alopecia areata. Some clones in this sample may be carry-over from other donors' samples. This specimen consisted of whole blood, obtained in connection with sensitization to the hapten diphenylcyclopropenone (DPC). The CDR3 region has the DNA TGTGCCAGCAGCACTGGACAGGGGGGCTATGGCTACACCTTC. Its protein product is CASSTGQGGYGYTF.